This T cell receptor (beta chain) was profiled in a study of T cell responses to AZD1222 COVID-19 vaccine. Notes on the study in general: Just a handful of AZD1222 recipients tested seropositive at baseline. Increased Spike-specific TCR breadth and depth were observed after two AZD1222 doses. Within unmutated variant regions lay the reported targets of nearly half of spike-specific TCRs.

Unmatched junction bases numbered 9, after V lost 0 bases and J lost 5 bases. Germline values: CDR1 SGHVS, CDR2 FNYEAQ. CDR3 length: 19 residues. The table came from immunoSEQ multiplex PCR; TCRdb's copy has only in-frame clones and leaves some out. Among 100,000 to 150,000 clones listed, about nine tenths were seen once. A note on this clone: Its antigen remains unknown.

Sequenced here: peripheral blood, sampled on day 0 of MenACWY control vaccination. This sequence joins TRBV7-6 and TRBJ2-5; TRBD2 aligns across 16 bases. The receptor comes from an adult in good health. This CDR3 reads CASSLATGTSGRALETQYF. The CDR3 DNA follows: TGTGCCAGCAGCTTAGCCACCGGGACTAGCGGGAGGGCCCTCGAGACCCAGTACTTC.